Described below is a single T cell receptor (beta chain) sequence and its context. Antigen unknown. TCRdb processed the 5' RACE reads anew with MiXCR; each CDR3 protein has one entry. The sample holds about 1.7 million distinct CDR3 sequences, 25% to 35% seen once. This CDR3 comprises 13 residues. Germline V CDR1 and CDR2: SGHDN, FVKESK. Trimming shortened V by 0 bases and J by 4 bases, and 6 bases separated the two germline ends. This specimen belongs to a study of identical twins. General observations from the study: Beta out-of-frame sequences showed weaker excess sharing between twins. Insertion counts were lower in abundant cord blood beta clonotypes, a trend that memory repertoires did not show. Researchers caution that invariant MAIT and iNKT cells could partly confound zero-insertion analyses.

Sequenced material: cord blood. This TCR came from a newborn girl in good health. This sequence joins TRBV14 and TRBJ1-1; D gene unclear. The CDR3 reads CASSQDSVTEAFF. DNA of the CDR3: TGTGCCAGCAGCCAAGATAGCGTCACTGAAGCTTTCTTT.